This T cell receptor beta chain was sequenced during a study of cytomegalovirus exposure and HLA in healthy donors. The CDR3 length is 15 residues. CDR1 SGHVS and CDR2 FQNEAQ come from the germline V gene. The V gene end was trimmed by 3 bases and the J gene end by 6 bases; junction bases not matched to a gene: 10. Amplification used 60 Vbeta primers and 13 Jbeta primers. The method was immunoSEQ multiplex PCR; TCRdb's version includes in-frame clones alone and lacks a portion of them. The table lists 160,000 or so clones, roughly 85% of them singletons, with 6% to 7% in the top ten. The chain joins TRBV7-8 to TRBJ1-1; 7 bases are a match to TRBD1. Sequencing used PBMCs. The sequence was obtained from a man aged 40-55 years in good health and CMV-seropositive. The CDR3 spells CASSFYLSRGAEAFF. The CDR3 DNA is TGTGCCAGCAGCTTCTACCTCTCCAGGGGGGCTGAAGCTTTCTTT.